The 20 T cell receptor beta chains presented below share a single source sample, sequenced in a study of Graves' ophthalmopathy and Graves' hyperthyroidism. RNA transcripts were the source from which TCR beta CDR3 regions were amplified. The workflow started with a first-round RT-PCR run with HTBI primers and then moved on to a second-round multiplex PCR. One entry per CDR3 protein results from TCRdb running MiXCR on the multiplex PCR reads. Found here are 300,000 to 450,000 distinct CDR3 sequences, about 15% of them singletons; the top ten hold 2.4%. What was sequenced was peripheral blood. Receptors originate from an adult woman with stable Graves' hyperthyroidism.

This clonotype was counted many times. The chain links TRBV12-5 to TRBJ2-5, with 8 bases that match TRBD2. Germline lookup yields CDR1 LGHNT and CDR2 FRNRAP. The CDR3 contains 14 residues. Unmatched junction bases numbered 3, after V lost 4 bases and J lost 2 bases. The CDR3 coding sequence is TGTGCTAGTGGTTCGGGAGGGAGGCAAGAGACCCAGTACTTC. This gives the protein CASGSGGRQETQYF.

This clonotype was seen many times. The chain uses TRBV7-2 and TRBJ2-2, with unresolved D. The CDR3 totals 14 residues. The germline V and J ends were trimmed by 4 bases and 2 bases, with 8 bases remaining between them. The germline gives CDR1 SGHTA, CDR2 FQGNSA. The CDR3 region is CASSSKSNTGELFF. As DNA, the CDR3 is TGTGCCAGCAGCTCAAAAAGTAACACCGGGGAGCTGTTTTTT.

This clonotype was seen at least ten times. The rearrangement joins TRBV5-5 to TRBJ2-7, with a weak D call TRBD2 (6 bases). Deletions cut 1 base from V and 7 bases from J, with 15 bases between. This CDR3 comprises 14 residues. Germline loops: CDR1 SGHKS, CDR2 YYEKEE (reference sequence). CDR3 in amino acids: CASSLSPIAGEQYF. The DNA for the CDR3 is TGTGCCAGCAGCTTGTCTCCAATCGCGGGAGAGCAGTACTTC.

This clonotype turned up a few times. CDR3 amino acids: CASSLGGIINIQYF. The CDR3 nucleotides are TGTGCCAGCAGTTTGGGGGGAATCATAAACATTCAGTACTTC. The chain recombines TRBV12-3 or TRBV12-4 with TRBJ2-4, with D perhaps TRBD2 (6 bases). The germline V and J ends were trimmed by 3 bases and 6 bases, with 12 bases remaining between them. The CDR3 covers 14 residues.

Regarding this clonotype: A much bigger clone sits one base away, suggesting this may be a read error. The chain is built from TRBV7-9 and TRBJ2-5; D might be TRBD1 (6 bases). Germline-derived CDR1 and CDR2 are SEHNR and FQNEAQ (reference sequence). This CDR3 region has 15 residues. Here the CDR3 reads CASSLAGRGVETKYF. The CDR3 nucleotides read TGTGCCAGCAGCTTAGCGGGCAGGGGAGTGGAGACCAAGTACTTC.

This clonotype was seen repeatedly, ten times or more. This chain connects TRBV4-1 to TRBJ1-1; a possible D gene is TRBD1 (5 bases). V was trimmed by 1 base and J by 6 bases, leaving 24 bases between them. The CDR3 loop spans 18 amino acids. CDR1 and CDR2 from the germline V gene are MGHRA and YSYEKL. The CDR3: CASSQGIQGGNSGAEAFF. Written as DNA, the CDR3 is TGCGCCAGCAGCCAAGGCATCCAGGGAGGCAACTCGGGGGCTGAAGCTTTCTTT.

In this sample, this clonotype turned up many times. This chain joins TRBV27 and TRBJ1-1; D is possibly TRBD1 (5 bases). Trimming took off 2 bases at V and 4 bases at J, with 20 bases between the two ends. Germline V gene data show CDR1 as MNHEY and CDR2 as SMNVEV (reference sequence). This CDR3 is 17 amino acids long. DNA for the CDR3: TGTGCCAGCAGTTTAGACCACAGGACGCTCGGGAGCACTGAAGCTTTCTTT. It codes for CASSLDHRTLGSTEAFF.

This clonotype came up many times. The chain joins TRBV7-8 to TRBJ2-7; TRBD2 matches at 11 bases. The V gene's germline CDR1 is SGHVS and CDR2 FQNEAQ. Germline trimming cut 2 bases from V and 2 bases from J; bases unmatched to any gene: 5. The CDR3 extends over 16 amino acids. CDR3 bases: TGTGCCAGCAGCTTATGGTCTAGCGGGAGGACCTACGAGCAGTACTTC. It translates to CASSLWSSGRTYEQYF.

The genes are TRBV5-1 and TRBJ2-7; 9 bases fit TRBD2. J lost 6 bases, V lost 4 bases, and 11 bases had no gene match. The V gene's germline CDR1 is SGHRS and CDR2 YFSETQ. The CDR3 consists of 15 residues. The CDR3 spells CASSPAASGTSEQYF. In DNA, the CDR3 is TGCGCCAGCAGCCCGGCGGCTAGCGGGACTTCCGAGCAGTACTTC.

This clonotype came up a few times. The V call is TRBV18, the J call TRBJ2-3; D remains ambiguous. The germline V and J ends were trimmed by 3 bases and 5 bases, with 9 bases remaining between them. CDR3 length equals 13 residues. Germline V CDR1 and CDR2: KGHSH, LQKENI. This chain's CDR3 is CASSPTLGDTQYF. DNA of the CDR3: TGTGCCAGCTCACCGACCCTTGGAGATACGCAGTATTTT.

This clonotype appeared many times. This chain links TRBV28 with TRBJ2-4; TRBD2 matches at 10 bases. The germline CDR1 and CDR2 sequences are MDHEN and SYDVKM. The CDR3 is made up of 18 amino acids. The V and J ends lost 5 bases and 6 bases, in that order; junction bases with no gene match: 16. CDR3 sequence reads: CASSTLGLADKTGNIQYF. As DNA, the CDR3 is TGTGCCAGCAGTACCCTTGGACTAGCGGACAAGACTGGAAACATTCAGTACTTC.

There are many counts of this clonotype. The chain has TRBV12-3 or TRBV12-4 and TRBJ2-6; 7 bases are shared with TRBD2. J was trimmed by 4 bases and V by 5 bases; bases with no gene match: 14. This CDR3 region has 18 residues. The CDR3: CASSTERDGDSGANVLTF. DNA for the CDR3: TGTGCCAGCAGTACCGAGCGGGACGGGGATTCAGGGGCCAACGTCCTGACTTTC.

This clonotype was counted many times. This chain connects TRBV11-2 to TRBJ2-7; 12 nucleotides align to TRBD1. Per the germline V gene, CDR1 is SGHAT and CDR2 is FQNNGV. Trimming took 2 bases from V and 3 from J; bases not matched to a gene: 11. This CDR3 region has 18 residues. The CDR3 nucleotides read TGTGCCAGCAGCTTAACCAGCGGGACAGGGGGCAAACTCTACGAGCAGTACTTC. It is translated as CASSLTSGTGGKLYEQYF.

This clonotype was seen repeatedly, ten times or more. This chain joins TRBV28 and TRBJ2-5, with unresolved D. V lost 1 base, J lost 1 base, and 4 bases lay in between. The V gene's germline CDR1 is MDHEN and CDR2 SYDVKM. There are 13 residues in the CDR3. The DNA of the CDR3 is TGTGCCAGCAGTTTATACAGCCAAGAGACCCAGTACTTC. Translated: CASSLYSQETQYF.

This clonotype was seen many times. J is TRBJ1-6 and V is TRBV30, with 7 nucleotides matching TRBD1. The CDR3 extends over 14 amino acids. Germline values: CDR1 GTSNPN, CDR2 SVGIG (reference sequence). V lost 4 bases to trimming and J lost 5 bases; unmatched junction nucleotides: 5. The CDR3 sequence: CAWTPGTDNSPLHF. In DNA, the CDR3 is TGTGCCTGGACTCCGGGGACAGATAATTCACCCCTCCACTTT.

This clonotype has at least ten counts. This rearrangement joins TRBV27 to TRBJ2-7, with 9 bases aligning to TRBD1. Trimming at V came to 7 bases and at J to 2 bases, leaving 6 bases not matched to a gene. Germline lookup yields CDR1 MNHEY and CDR2 SMNVEV (reference sequence). This CDR3 spans 14 amino acids. The CDR3, as DNA: TGTGCCAGCAAGCCCCGGGACAGGGCCTACGAGCAGTACTTC. It specifies CASKPRDRAYEQYF.

The CDR3 DNA reads as TGTGCCAGCAGCCAAGATGAGGGTGACACCGGGGAGCTGTTTTTT. Translating gives CASSQDEGDTGELFF. The J gene is TRBJ2-2, the V gene TRBV4-2, with a tentative D call TRBD2 (5 bases). V dropped 0 bases and J dropped 3 bases, with 8 bases sitting between them. Germline V gives CDR1 LGHNA, CDR2 YNFKEQ. The CDR3 length is 15 residues.

V gene TRBV30 combines with J gene TRBJ1-6; D uncertain. The CDR3 runs 12 residues. V was clipped by 2 bases and J by 10 bases, with 9 bases between them. Germline assignment: CDR1 GTSNPN and CDR2 SVGIG (reference sequence). This chain's CDR3 is CAWSTSRSPLHF. The DNA of the CDR3 is TGTGCCTGGAGTACTAGCCGATCACCCCTCCACTTT.

This clonotype was detected once. J is TRBJ1-1 and V is TRBV15; D not certain. This CDR3 spans 14 amino acids. The V end was cut by 0 bases, the J end by 12 bases, with 17 bases between. The germline gives CDR1 LNHNV, CDR2 YYDKDF (reference sequence). In nucleotides, the CDR3 is TGTGCCACCAGCAGAGATCGGTCGGAGGAGAGGACTTTCTTT. Protein sequence: CATSRDRSEERTFF.

This clonotype was found many times. V usage is TRBV12-3 or TRBV12-4 and J usage is TRBJ2-6, with 9 bases aligning to TRBD1. CDR3 size: 15 residues. V lost 7 bases to trimming and J lost 4 bases; unmatched junction nucleotides: 5. The CDR3 spells CASTKQGAGANVLTF. In DNA form, the CDR3 reads TGTGCCAGCACGAAACAGGGGGCAGGGGCCAACGTCCTGACTTTC.